The clone carrying this T cell receptor (beta chain) was detected only once. Antigen: not known. Using immunoSEQ multiplex PCR, the repertoire was profiled, and TCRdb retains in-frame clones only, with some absent. The sample yields roughly 86,000 clones, roughly 96% seen once. This sample was taken from a study of human thymus T cells. Overall study results and limits: Thymic as well as blood repertoires seemed to favor certain V and J genes unevenly. Related studies found that unrelated individuals share highly overlapping thymic repertoires.

Thymic samples were excised during corrective heart operations. Serving as donors were healthy Finnish infants, each of whom was having open corrective surgery for congenital heart defects. The CDR3 sequence is 14 residues long. V lost 4 bases, J lost 4 bases, and 4 bases stayed unmatched. Per the germline V gene, CDR1 is SGHTS and CDR2 is YDEGEE. The receptor was derived from a boy younger than two with a congenital heart defect but otherwise immunologically healthy. Sequencing was carried out using thymus tissue. The chain has TRBV5-8 and TRBJ2-5; TRBD2 matches at 10 bases. The CDR3 protein is CASSPLAGGETQYF. CDR3 DNA sequence: TGTGCCAGCAGCCCCTTAGCGGGAGGAGAGACCCAGTACTTC.